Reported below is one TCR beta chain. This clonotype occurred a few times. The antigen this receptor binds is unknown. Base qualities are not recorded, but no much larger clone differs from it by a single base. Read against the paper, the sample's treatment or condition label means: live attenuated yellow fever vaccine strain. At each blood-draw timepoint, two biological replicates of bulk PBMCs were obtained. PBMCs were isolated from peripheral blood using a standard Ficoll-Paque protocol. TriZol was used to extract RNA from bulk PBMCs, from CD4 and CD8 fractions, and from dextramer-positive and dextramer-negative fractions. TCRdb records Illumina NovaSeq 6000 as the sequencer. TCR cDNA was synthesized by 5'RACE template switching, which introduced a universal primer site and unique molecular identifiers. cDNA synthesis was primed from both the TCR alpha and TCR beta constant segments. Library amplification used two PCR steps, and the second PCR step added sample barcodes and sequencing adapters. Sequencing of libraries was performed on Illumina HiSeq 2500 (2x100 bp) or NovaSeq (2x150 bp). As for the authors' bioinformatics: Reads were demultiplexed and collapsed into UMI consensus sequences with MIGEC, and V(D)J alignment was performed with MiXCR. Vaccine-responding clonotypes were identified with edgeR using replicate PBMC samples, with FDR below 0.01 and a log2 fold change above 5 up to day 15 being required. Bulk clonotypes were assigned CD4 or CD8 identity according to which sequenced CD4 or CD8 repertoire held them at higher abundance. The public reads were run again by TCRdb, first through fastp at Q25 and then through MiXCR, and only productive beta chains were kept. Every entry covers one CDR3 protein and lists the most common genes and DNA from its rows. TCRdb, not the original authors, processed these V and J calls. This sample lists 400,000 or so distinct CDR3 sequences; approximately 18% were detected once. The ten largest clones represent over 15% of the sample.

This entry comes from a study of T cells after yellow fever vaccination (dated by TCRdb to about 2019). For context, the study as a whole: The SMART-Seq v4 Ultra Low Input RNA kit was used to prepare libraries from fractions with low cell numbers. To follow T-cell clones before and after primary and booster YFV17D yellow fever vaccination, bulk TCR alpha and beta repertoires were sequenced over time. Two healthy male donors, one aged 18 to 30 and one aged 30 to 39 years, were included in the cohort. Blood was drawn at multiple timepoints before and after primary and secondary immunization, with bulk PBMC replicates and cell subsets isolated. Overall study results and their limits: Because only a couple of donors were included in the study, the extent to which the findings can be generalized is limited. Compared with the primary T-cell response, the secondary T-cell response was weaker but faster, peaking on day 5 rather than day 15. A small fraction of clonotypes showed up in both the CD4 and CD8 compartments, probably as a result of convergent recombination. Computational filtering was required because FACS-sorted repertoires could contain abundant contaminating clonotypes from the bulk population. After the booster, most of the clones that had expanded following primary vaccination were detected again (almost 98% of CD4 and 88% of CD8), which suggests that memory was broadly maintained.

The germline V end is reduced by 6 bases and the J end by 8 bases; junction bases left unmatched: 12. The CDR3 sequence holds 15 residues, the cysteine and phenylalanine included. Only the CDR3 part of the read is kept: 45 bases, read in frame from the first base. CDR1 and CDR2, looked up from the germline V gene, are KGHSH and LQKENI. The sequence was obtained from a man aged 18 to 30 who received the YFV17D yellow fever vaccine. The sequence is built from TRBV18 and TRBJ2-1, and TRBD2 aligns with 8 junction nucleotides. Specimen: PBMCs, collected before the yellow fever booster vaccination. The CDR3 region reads CASSPAGAIRDEQFF. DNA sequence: TGTGCCAGCTCCCCAGCGGGGGCGATTAGGGATGAGCAGTTCTTC.